These 19 T cell receptor beta chains came from one sample sequenced in a study of cytomegalovirus exposure and HLA in healthy donors. The PCR made use of 60 Vbeta and 13 Jbeta primers. Profiled with immunoSEQ multiplex PCR; TCRdb holds only in-frame clones, not every one. The data show some 110,000 clones, about 80% seen once. The specimen was PBMCs. Every receptor here comes from a man between 50 and 59 years old in good health and CMV-seropositive.

V usage is TRBV6-5 and J usage is TRBJ1-6; no reliable D call. The V gene's germline CDR1 is MNHEY and CDR2 SVGAGI. Trimming removed 10 bases at V and 7 bases at J, with 14 bases between. The CDR3 consists of 13 residues. The CDR3 sequence is CATGFRGNSPLHF. The CDR3 DNA sequence: TGTGCCACGGGATTTAGAGGGAATTCACCCCTCCACTTT.

The rearrangement joins TRBV7-2 to TRBJ1-2; 8 nucleotides line up with TRBD1. Germline CDR1 and CDR2: SGHTA and FQGNSA. The CDR3 is 14 amino acids. V lost 4 bases to trimming and J lost 7 bases; unmatched junction nucleotides: 8. The CDR3 loop is CASSSRTGLSGYTF. The CDR3 DNA is TGTGCCAGCAGCTCCAGGACAGGGCTTAGTGGCTACACCTTC.

The V gene is TRBV6-1, the J gene TRBJ1-5; no firm D call. The CDR3 contains 14 residues. V lost 7 bases to trimming and J lost 9 bases, with 19 bases between them. Germline CDR1 MNHNS, CDR2 SASEGT. CDR3 in DNA: TGTGCCAGCATCACTAGTACACAAGAGGGGCCCCAGCATTTT. Translation: CASITSTQEGPQHF.

Comments on this clone: Distinct nucleotide sequences in the sample also encode this CDR3. This chain connects TRBV7-9 to TRBJ2-7; 7 bases line up with TRBD1. The V gene end was trimmed by 5 bases and the J gene end by 0 bases; junction bases not matched to a gene: 7. This CDR3 spans 15 amino acids. Looked up from germline, CDR1 is SEHNR and CDR2 is FQNEAQ (reference sequence). The CDR3 sequence: CASSTYRDSSYEQYF. CDR3 sequence (DNA): TGTGCCAGCAGCACCTATCGGGACAGCTCCTACGAGCAGTACTTC.

This clone appeared once. V is TRBV28 and J is TRBJ1-1, with a possible D match to TRBD1 (5 bases). CDR3 length: 12 residues. The V gene's germline CDR1 is MDHEN and CDR2 SYDVKM. Trimming left V 5 bases short and J 5 bases short, with 9 bases between. The CDR3 DNA reads as TGTGCCAGCAGTACACGGGGGACTGAAGCTTTCTTT. Translation gives CASSTRGTEAFF.

This clone has only one observation. The J gene is TRBJ1-4, the V gene TRBV5-8; 9 bases align to TRBD1. Per the germline V gene, CDR1 is SGHTS and CDR2 is YDEGEE. V shed 4 bases, J shed 10 bases, and the junction held 11 bases outside the gene matches. The CDR3 runs 15 residues. The DNA of the CDR3 is TGTGCCAGCAGCCGCGGCGAGGACAGGGGAGGAAAACTGTTTTTT. Protein product: CASSRGEDRGGKLFF.

V gene TRBV5-1 combines with J gene TRBJ2-3, with TRBD1 matching over 8 bases. Germline V gene sequence: CDR1 SGHRS, CDR2 YFSETQ. The CDR3 covers 14 residues. V lost 2 bases, J lost 4 bases, and 3 bases stayed unmatched. The CDR3 nucleotides are TGCGCCAGCAGCTTCGGACAGGGAGCAGATACGCAGTATTTT. Its translation: CASSFGQGADTQYF.

The gene calls are TRBV5-1 and TRBJ1-2; possible D gene TRBD1, 5 bases. The CDR3 has 15 residues. Germline V lookup: CDR1 SGHRS, CDR2 YFSETQ. The germline V and J ends were trimmed by 0 bases and 6 bases, with 15 bases remaining between them. CDR3 residues: CASSLDPGGGDGYTF. DNA for the CDR3: TGCGCCAGCAGCTTGGATCCGGGGGGGGGTGATGGCTACACCTTC. The variable domain in full, completed from reference TRBV5-1 and TRBJ1-2, reads KAGVTQTPRYLIKTRGQQVTLSCSPISGHRSVSWYQQTPGQGLQFLFEYFSETQRNKGNFPGRFSGRQFSNSRSEMNVSTLELGDSALYLCASSLDPGGGDGYTFGSGTRLTVV.

The chain joins TRBV5-8 to TRBJ1-5; D unresolved. The CDR3 is 13 residues long. Trimming removed 1 base at V and 4 bases at J, with 6 bases between. Per the germline V gene, CDR1 is SGHTS and CDR2 is YDEGEE. The CDR3 loop is CASSLRRNQPQHF. CDR3 in DNA: TGTGCCAGCAGCTTGCGTAGAAATCAGCCCCAGCATTTT.

J is TRBJ2-1 and V is TRBV4-3; TRBD1 agrees at 7 bases. Unmatched junction bases numbered 1, after V lost 2 bases and J lost 9 bases. This CDR3 region has 12 residues. The germline V gene has CDR1 LGHNA and CDR2 YSLEER. The chain's CDR3 is CASSQHRGEQFF. The CDR3 region has the DNA TGCGCCAGCAGCCAACACAGGGGTGAGCAGTTCTTC.

V is TRBV7-8 and J is TRBJ1-5; TRBD1 agrees at 9 bases. Germline V gene data show CDR1 as SGHVS and CDR2 as FQNEAQ. The CDR3 runs 15 residues. After removal of 1 base from V and 3 bases from J, the junction contained 1 base not matched to a gene. In DNA form, the CDR3 reads TGTGCCAGCAGCTTAGGGACAGGGGTCAATCAGCCCCAGCATTTT. It codes for CASSLGTGVNQPQHF.

For the CDR3, the DNA is TGTGCCAGCAGCGCTGACAGGGTGCCTGAGCCCCAGCATTTT. This encodes CASSADRVPEPQHF. The V call is TRBV2, the J call TRBJ1-5; 7 positions match TRBD1. The V gene's germline CDR1 is SNHLY and CDR2 FYNNEI. With V trimmed by 6 bases and J by 8 bases, 10 bases remained unmatched. This CDR3 has 14 residues.

This chain joins TRBV5-4 and TRBJ2-6, with 7 positions matching TRBD2. This CDR3 has 17 amino acids. Germline CDR1 SGHNT, CDR2 YYREEE (reference sequence). J lost 3 bases, V lost 4 bases, and 10 bases had no gene match. CDR3 residues: CASSRPGGGNGANVLTF. In DNA form, the CDR3 reads TGTGCCAGCAGCCGACCCGGCGGGGGTAATGGGGCCAACGTCCTGACTTTC. The full variable domain, rest sourced from reference TRBV5-4 and TRBJ2-6, is ETGVTQSPTHLIKTRGQQVTLRCSSQSGHNTVSWYQQALGQGPQFIFQYYREEENGRGNFPPRFSGLQFPNYSSELNVNALELDDSALYLCASSRPGGGNGANVLTFGAGSRLTVL.

V is TRBV9 and J is TRBJ2-6; D gene unclear. V was clipped by 0 bases and J by 4 bases, with 2 bases between them. The germline V gene encodes CDR1 SGDLS and CDR2 YYNGEE. The CDR3 length is 13 residues. The CDR3 sequence is CASSVAGANVLTF. CDR3 coding DNA: TGTGCCAGCAGCGTAGCAGGGGCCAACGTCCTGACTTTC.

In its sample, this clone was seen a few times. Written as DNA, the CDR3 is TGTGCCAGCAGTGAGGGGGGAACTGAAGCTTTCTTT. Translated, it gives CASSEGGTEAFF. The V call is TRBV2, the J call TRBJ1-1, with TRBD1 as a possible D gene (5 bases). Looked up from germline, CDR1 is SNHLY and CDR2 is FYNNEI. Trimming removed 3 bases from V and 5 bases from J, with 7 bases in between. The CDR3 loop spans 12 amino acids.

The gene calls are TRBV28 and TRBJ1-1; D call uncertain. Germline CDR1 MDHEN, CDR2 SYDVKM. Trimming pared 7 bases from V and 8 bases from J, leaving 14 bases between. This CDR3 region has 12 residues. The CDR3 reads CASTSRPYEAFF. The CDR3, as DNA: TGTGCCAGCACCTCGCGCCCCTACGAAGCTTTCTTT.

The chain uses TRBV6-5 and TRBJ2-3; D is unclear. The CDR3 consists of 15 residues. Between the trimmed V and J ends, which lost 5 bases and 2 bases, there was a span of 14 bases. The germline gives CDR1 MNHEY, CDR2 SVGAGI. CDR3 sequence reads: CASSPPGTHTDTQYF. The CDR3 DNA sequence: TGTGCCAGCAGTCCCCCGGGTACGCACACAGATACGCAGTATTTT.

V gene TRBV25-1 combines with J gene TRBJ1-4; D ambiguous. The CDR3 is 15 amino acids. The germline V gene encodes CDR1 MGHDK and CDR2 SYGVNS. Trimming pared 2 bases from V and 2 bases from J, leaving 9 bases between. The CDR3 loop reads CASSEKRSTNEKLFF. The DNA of the CDR3 is TGTGCCAGCAGTGAAAAGCGGAGTACTAATGAAAAACTGTTTTTT.

The chain uses TRBV10-2 and TRBJ2-5, with D possibly TRBD2 on 7 matching bases. Germline-derived CDR1 and CDR2 are WSHSY and SAAADI. Trimming cost V 0 bases and J 1 base, with 12 bases left between them. This CDR3 comprises 16 residues. The CDR3 region has the DNA TGCGCCAGCAGTGAGTCTCGCGGGGGCCGCCAAGAGACCCAGTACTTC. The encoded protein is CASSESRGGRQETQYF.